Here is one TCR beta chain with its context. Antigen unknown. One end of the junction does not line up with germline, which may come from a read error. The data stem from a study of shared clonotypes between healthy human individuals. Study at large: Three plates each covered CD4 naive and memory; CD8 naive two, CD8 memory one.

The method was immunoSEQ multiplex PCR; TCRdb's version includes in-frame clones alone and lacks a portion of them. Altogether some 1,400,000 clones are present, 96% being singletons, with the ten largest covering more than 0.9%. Findings and caveats of the study: Several donors had around 5.5% of their naive CD4 clonotypes in common.

CD4+ cell separation produced CD45RA+ naive and CD45RA-negative memory subsets. CDR3 size: 13 residues. From germline, CDR1 is SSHAT and CDR2 FNYEAQ (reference sequence). V usage is TRBV7-7 and J usage is TRBJ2-7; 7 positions match TRBD2. The clonotype originates from a young man in good health. The sample was naive CD4+ T cells sorted from blood. Subset: CD45RA+ positively selected. The DNA for the CDR3 is TGTGCTAGCAGCTTAGCAGCGGGGCACGAGCAGTACTTC. This gives the protein CASSLAAGHEQYF.